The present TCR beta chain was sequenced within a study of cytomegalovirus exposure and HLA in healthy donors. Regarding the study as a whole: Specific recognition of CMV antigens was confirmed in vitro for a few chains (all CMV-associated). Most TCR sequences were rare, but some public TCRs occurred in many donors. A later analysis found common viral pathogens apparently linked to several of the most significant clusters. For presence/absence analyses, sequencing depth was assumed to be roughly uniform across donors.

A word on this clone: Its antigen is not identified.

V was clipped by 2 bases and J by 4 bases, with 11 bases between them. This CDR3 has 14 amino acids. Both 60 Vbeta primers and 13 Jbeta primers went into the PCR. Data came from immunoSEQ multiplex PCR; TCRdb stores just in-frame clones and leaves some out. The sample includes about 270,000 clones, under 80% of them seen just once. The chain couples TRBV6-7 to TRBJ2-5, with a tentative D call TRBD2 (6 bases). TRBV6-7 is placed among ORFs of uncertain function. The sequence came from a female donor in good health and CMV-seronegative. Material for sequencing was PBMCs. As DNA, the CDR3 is TGTGCCAGCAGTTACATTCGGGGAGGAGAGACCCAGTACTTC. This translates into CASSYIRGGETQYF.